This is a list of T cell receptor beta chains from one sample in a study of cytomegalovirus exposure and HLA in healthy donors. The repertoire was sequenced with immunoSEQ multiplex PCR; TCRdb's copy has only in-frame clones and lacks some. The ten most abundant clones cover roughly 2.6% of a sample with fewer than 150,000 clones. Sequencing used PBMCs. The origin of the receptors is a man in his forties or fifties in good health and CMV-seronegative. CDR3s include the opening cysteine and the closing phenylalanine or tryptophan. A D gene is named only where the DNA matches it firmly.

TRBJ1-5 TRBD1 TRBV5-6 CASSLGDRGSNQPQHF TGTGCCAGCAGCTTGGGGGACAGGGGTAGCAATCAGCCCCAGCATTTT
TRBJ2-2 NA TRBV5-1 CASSLVQGNTGELFF TGCGCCAGCAGCTTGGTCCAGGGGAACACCGGGGAGCTGTTTTTT
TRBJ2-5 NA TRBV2 CASSTSQETQYF TGTGCCAGCAGTACTAGCCAAGAGACCCAGTACTTC
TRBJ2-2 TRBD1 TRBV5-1 CASSLGTGDTGELFF TGCGCCAGCAGCTTGGGGACAGGAGACACCGGGGAGCTGTTTTTT
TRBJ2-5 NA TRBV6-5 CASTRGETQYF TGTGCCAGCACAAGGGGAGAGACCCAGTACTTC
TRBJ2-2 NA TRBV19 CASSAGAYTGELFF TGTGCCAGTAGTGCGGGTGCGTACACCGGGGAGCTGTTTTTT
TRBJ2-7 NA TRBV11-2 CASSFSGGSYEQYF TGTGCCAGCAGCTTTTCAGGGGGGTCCTACGAGCAGTACTTC
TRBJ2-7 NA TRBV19 CASSIRSGLKSYEQYF TGTGCCAGTAGTATAAGGTCGGGACTCAAATCCTACGAGCAGTACTTC
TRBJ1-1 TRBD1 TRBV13 CASSSFGTAHTEAFF TGTGCCAGCAGCTCCTTTGGGACAGCACACACTGAAGCTTTCTTT
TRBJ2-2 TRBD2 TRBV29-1 CSVARSGLAGGVNTGELFF TGCAGCGTAGCTAGGTCGGGACTAGCGGGGGGGGTCAACACCGGGGAGCTGTTTTTT
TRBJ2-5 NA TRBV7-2 CASSSDYYETQYF TGTGCCAGCAGTTCCGACTACTACGAGACCCAGTACTTC
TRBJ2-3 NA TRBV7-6 CASSLTVGGSNTDTQYF TGTGCCAGCAGCTTAACCGTCGGGGGATCGAACACAGATACGCAGTATTTT
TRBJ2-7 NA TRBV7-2 CASSLQGHEQYF TGTGCCAGCAGCTTACAGGGCCACGAGCAGTACTTC
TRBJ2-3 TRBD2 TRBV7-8 CASSLGRNMASGGVADTQYF TGTGCCAGCAGCTTAGGGAGAAATATGGCTAGCGGGGGGGTGGCAGATACGCAGTATTTT
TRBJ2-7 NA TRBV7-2 CASTRDRSSYEQYF TGTGCCAGCACCCGAGACAGGAGCTCCTACGAGCAGTACTTC
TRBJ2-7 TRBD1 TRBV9 CASSETGNYEQYF TGTGCCAGCAGCGAGACAGGGAACTACGAGCAGTACTTC
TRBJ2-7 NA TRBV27 CASSLSYHRDYEQYF TGTGCCAGCAGTTTATCCTATCACAGGGACTACGAGCAGTACTTC
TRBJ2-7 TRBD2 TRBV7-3 CASSPGTSGGYEQYF TGTGCCAGCAGCCCCGGGACTAGCGGGGGTTACGAGCAGTACTTC
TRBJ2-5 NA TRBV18 CASSPTGYQETQYF TGTGCCAGCTCACCAACGGGGTACCAAGAGACCCAGTACTTC
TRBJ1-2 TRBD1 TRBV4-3 CASSPDRGRDGYTF TGCGCCAGCAGCCCGGACAGGGGTAGGGATGGCTACACCTTC
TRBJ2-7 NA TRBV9 CASSARAVSSYEQYF TGTGCCAGCAGCGCAAGAGCGGTAAGCTCCTACGAGCAGTACTTC
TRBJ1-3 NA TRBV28 CATGEVGNTIYF TGTGCCACGGGGGAGGTTGGAAACACCATATATTTT
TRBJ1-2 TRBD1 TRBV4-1 CASSQPGQERRKLAGGYTF TGCGCCAGCAGCCAACCTGGACAGGAACGACGGAAACTAGCTGGGGGCTACACCTTC
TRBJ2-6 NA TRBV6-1 CASTQTAGANVLTF TGTGCCAGCACCCAAACAGCCGGGGCCAACGTCCTGACTTTC
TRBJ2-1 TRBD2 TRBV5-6 CASTERGGYNEQFF TGTGCCAGCACTGAGCGGGGGGGCTACAATGAGCAGTTCTTC
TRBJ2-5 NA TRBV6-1 CASNSGRTGSETQYF TGTGCCAGCAATAGCGGTCGGACGGGCTCGGAGACCCAGTACTTC
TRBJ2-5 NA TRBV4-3 CASSLVGSEETQYF TGCGCCAGCAGCCTGGTCGGTAGCGAGGAGACCCAGTACTTC
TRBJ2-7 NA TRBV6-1 CASSEYEGPVSYEQYF TGTGCCAGCAGTGAATACGAGGGCCCGGTATCCTACGAGCAGTACTTC
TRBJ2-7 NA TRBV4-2 CASSQEEGQGEQYF TGTGCCAGCAGCCAAGAGGAGGGCCAGGGCGAGCAGTACTTC
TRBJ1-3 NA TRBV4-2 CASSQDRQGSGNTIYF TGTGCCAGCAGCCAAGATCGTCAGGGTTCCGGAAACACCATATATTTT
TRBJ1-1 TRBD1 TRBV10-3 CAISREGDRASEAFF TGTGCCATCAGCAGGGAAGGGGACAGGGCATCTGAGGCTTTCTTT
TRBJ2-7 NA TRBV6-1 CASSELRAGASYEQYF TGTGCCAGCAGTGAACTTAGGGCGGGGGCGTCCTACGAGCAGTACTTC
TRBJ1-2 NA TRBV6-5 CASRALDGYTF TGTGCCAGCCGAGCGTTGGATGGCTACACCTTC
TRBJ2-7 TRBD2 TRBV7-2 CASSFAGGNSALEQYF TGTGCCAGCAGCTTCGCGGGGGGGAATTCAGCCTTAGAGCAGTACTTC
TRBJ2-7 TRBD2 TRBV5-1 CASRGSAGGSPYEQYF TGCGCCAGCAGAGGCTCGGCGGGGGGGTCTCCCTACGAGCAGTACTTC
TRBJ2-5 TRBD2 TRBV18 CASSPRTSGVQETQYF TGTGCCAGCTCACCGAGGACTAGCGGGGTTCAAGAGACCCAGTACTTC
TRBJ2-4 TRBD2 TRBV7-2 CASSLVLFGGGLNIQYF TGTGCCAGCAGCTTAGTATTATTTGGCGGGGGATTGAACATTCAGTACTTC
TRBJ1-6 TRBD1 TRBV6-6 CASSPGQGASPLHF TGTGCCAGCAGTCCGGGACAGGGGGCTTCACCCCTCCACTTT
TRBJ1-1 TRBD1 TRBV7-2 CASSSSGQVETEAFF TGTGCCAGCAGCTCATCGGGACAGGTAGAGACTGAAGCTTTCTTT
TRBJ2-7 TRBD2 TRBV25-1 CASSESLAGNYEQYF TGTGCCAGCAGTGAATCCCTAGCGGGGAACTACGAGCAGTACTTC
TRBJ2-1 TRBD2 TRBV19 CASRGGLAGRSKYNEQFF TGTGCCTCTAGGGGAGGACTAGCGGGGCGCTCTAAGTACAATGAGCAGTTCTTC
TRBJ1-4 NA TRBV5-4 CAASGPGVTTNEKLFF TGTGCCGCGTCGGGCCCGGGGGTAACAACTAATGAAAAACTGTTTTTT
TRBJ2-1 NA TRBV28 CASSHQEQFF TGTGCCAGCAGCCATCAGGAGCAGTTCTTC
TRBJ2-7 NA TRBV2 CASKGTTLNYEQYF TGTGCCAGCAAGGGGACAACCCTAAACTACGAGCAGTACTTC
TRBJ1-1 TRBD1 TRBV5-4 CASSLRQGNTEAFF TGTGCCAGCAGCTTACGACAGGGAAACACTGAAGCTTTCTTT
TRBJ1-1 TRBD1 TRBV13 CASSNRDRMNTEAFF TGTGCCAGCAGCAACCGGGACAGGATGAACACTGAAGCTTTCTTT
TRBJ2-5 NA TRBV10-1 CASNSRRDYQETQYF TGCGCCAGCAACTCACGCCGGGACTACCAAGAGACCCAGTACTTC
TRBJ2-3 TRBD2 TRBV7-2 CASSLGAGGPDTQYF TGTGCCAGCAGCTTAGGAGCGGGGGGTCCGGATACGCAGTATTTT
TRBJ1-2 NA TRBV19 CASSIEYRYYGYTF TGTGCCAGTAGTATAGAATACAGATACTATGGCTACACCTTC
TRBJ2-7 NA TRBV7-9 CASSTLQGTYEQYF TGTGCCAGCAGCACCTTACAGGGCACCTACGAGCAGTACTTC
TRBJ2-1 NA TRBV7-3 CASSSRGASSYNEQFF TGTGCCAGCAGCTCCCGGGGGGCGAGCTCCTACAATGAGCAGTTCTTC
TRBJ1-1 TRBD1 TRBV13 CASSSPGRQGRTEAFF TGTGCCAGCAGCTCCCCAGGGCGACAGGGAAGAACTGAAGCTTTCTTT
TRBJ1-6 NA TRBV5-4 CASSPGVSYNSPLHF TGTGCCAGCAGCCCGGGGGTGTCCTATAATTCACCCCTCCACTTT
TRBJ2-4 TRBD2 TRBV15 CATSRDSAGTAKNIQYF TGTGCCACCAGCAGAGACTCAGCGGGGACCGCCAAAAACATTCAGTACTTC
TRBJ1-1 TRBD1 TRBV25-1 CASSQGVNTEAFF TGTGCCAGCAGCCAGGGGGTGAACACTGAAGCTTTCTTT